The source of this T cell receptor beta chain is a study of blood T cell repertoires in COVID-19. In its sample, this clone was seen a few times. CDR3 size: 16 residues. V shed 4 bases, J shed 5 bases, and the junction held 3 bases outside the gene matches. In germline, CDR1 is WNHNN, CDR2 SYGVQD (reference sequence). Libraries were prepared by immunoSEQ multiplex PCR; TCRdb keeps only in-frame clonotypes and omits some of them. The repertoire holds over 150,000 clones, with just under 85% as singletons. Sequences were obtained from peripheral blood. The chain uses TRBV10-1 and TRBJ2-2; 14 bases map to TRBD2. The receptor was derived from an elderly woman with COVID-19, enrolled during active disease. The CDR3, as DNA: TGCGCCAGCAGTGGGGGACTAGCGGGAGTTACCGGGGAGCTGTTTTTT. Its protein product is CASSGGLAGVTGELFF.